A selection of T cell receptor beta chains follows, all from one sample in a study of T cell responses to AZD1222 COVID-19 vaccine. Profiling relied on immunoSEQ multiplex PCR, and the TCRdb table lists in-frame clones only, not all of them. The sample records more than 70,000 clones, approximately 90% being singletons. Sequences were derived from peripheral blood, sampled 28 days after the second AZD1222 dose. The receptors stem from an adult who received the AZD1222 COVID-19 vaccine. Both conserved end residues are part of each CDR3. D genes are given only for firm matches. Not all rows give a size; the values are once, few, many and, for expanded clones, a class.

j_call v_call clone_size d_call cdr3_nt cdr3_aa
TRBJ1-5 TRBV27 - - TGTGCCAGCAGGCTAGCGGGGACCAATCAGCCCCAGCATTTT CASRLAGTNQPQHF
TRBJ1-2 TRBV2 - - TGTGCCAGCAGTTCAGGGCCCTATGGCTACACCTTC CASSSGPYGYTF
TRBJ2-5 TRBV6-4 - - TGTGCCAGCAGTGTCCAAGAGACCCAGTACTTC CASSVQETQYF
TRBJ1-4 TRBV7-2 - TRBD1 TGTGCCAGCAGCGGTCTCCGGGACAGGGCACACCTGTTTTTT CASSGLRDRAHLFF
TRBJ2-1 TRBV11-2 - - TGTGCCAGCAGCTTAAGGGCTAGCGAACCTACGACGTCCTACAATGAGCAGTTCTTC CASSLRASEPTTSYNEQFF
TRBJ2-3 TRBV7-2 - - TGTGCCAGCAGCTTAGGACTTAGCACAGATACGCAGTATTTT CASSLGLSTDTQYF
TRBJ2-1 TRBV7-2 once - TGTGCCAGCAGAACCGCGCGGAGGGCCTACAATGAGCAGTTCTTC CASRTARRAYNEQFF
TRBJ1-5 TRBV30 - - TGTGCCTGGAGTTTCGGGGGCTCCGTCCAGCCCCAGCATTTT CAWSFGGSVQPQHF
TRBJ2-2 TRBV4-1 - - TGCGCCAGCAGCCAAGTACTAGCCCGGGACACCGGGGAGCTGTTTTTT CASSQVLARDTGELFF
TRBJ1-6 TRBV7-2 - - TGTGCCAGCAGCTTAAGTGGGGGCCATAATTCACCCCTCCACTTT CASSLSGGHNSPLHF
TRBJ2-5 TRBV2 - - TGTGCCAGCAGTGTTCGAGGAGGGAAAGAGACCCAGTACTTC CASSVRGGKETQYF
TRBJ2-1 TRBV14 - - TGTGCCACCAGCTCCCGGGACACCCGTTACAATGAGCAGTTCTTC CATSSRDTRYNEQFF
TRBJ2-7 TRBV12-5 - TRBD2 TGTGCTAGTGGTTTGGTAGCCACTAGCGGGAATCTCTACGAGCAGTACTTC CASGLVATSGNLYEQYF
TRBJ2-7 TRBV7-6 few - TGTGCCAGCAGCCATAGGGGGGGGACGTTGACCGAGCAGTACTTC CASSHRGGTLTEQYF
TRBJ2-1 TRBV7-8 - - TGTGCCAGCAGCCCGCGGACAGCAAACTACAATGAGCAGTTCTTC CASSPRTANYNEQFF
TRBJ1-4 TRBV2 - - TGTGCCAGCAGTGATCTCCAGGGATCAACTAATGAAAAACTGTTTTTT CASSDLQGSTNEKLFF
TRBJ2-3 TRBV28 - TRBD1 TGTGCCAGCAGTTCGGGACAGGAGACCCTTAGCACAGATACGCAGTATTTT CASSSGQETLSTDTQYF
TRBJ2-1 TRBV24-1 - TRBD1 TGTGCCTCCCAGGGGACAGGGGGTAGCTACAATGAGCAGTTCTTC CASQGTGGSYNEQFF
TRBJ1-5 TRBV15 - - TGTGCCACCAGCAGAGATCCGCGCAGGGAGGCCCAGCATTTT CATSRDPRREAQHF
TRBJ2-7 TRBV28 - - TGTGCCAGCACGCCAGGGAAATTATACGAGCAGTACTTC CASTPGKLYEQYF
TRBJ2-2 TRBV4-2 - TRBD1 TGTGCCAGCAGCCAAGTATCCGGGACAGAGAAGAACACCGGGGAGCTGTTTTTT CASSQVSGTEKNTGELFF
TRBJ2-1 TRBV5-5 - TRBD2 TGTGCCAGCAGCACCGGACTAGCGGCCTACAATGAGCAGTTCTTC CASSTGLAAYNEQFF
TRBJ1-1 TRBV5-6 once - TGTGCCAGCAGCTTGGGGGGGAACCCGAACACTGAAGCTTTCTTT CASSLGGNPNTEAFF
TRBJ2-2 TRBV5-1 - - TGCGCCAGCAGCCCCCGGGCAGGGATAGAATTGAACACCGGGGAGCTGTTTTTT CASSPRAGIELNTGELFF